This T cell receptor beta chain emerged from a study of identifying expanded T cells in peripheral blood. Collection occurred without any documented infections or immune events in donors. Sequencing was performed with immunoSEQ multiplex PCR; in TCRdb, only in-frame clones are kept and a portion is missing. The profile shows 84,000 or so clones, around nine tenths of them singletons. J was trimmed by 6 bases and V by 3 bases; bases with no gene match: 8. CDR1 SGHTA and CDR2 FQGNSA come from the germline V gene. The CDR3 loop spans 15 amino acids. Source material: blood. This chain uses TRBV7-2 with TRBJ2-1; TRBD2 matches 7 bases. The receptor was derived from a person between 18 and 69 years old in good health. The DNA for the CDR3 is TGTGCCAGCAGCTTCTCTAGCGGAGACTTCAATGAGCAGTTCTTC. Translation gives CASSFSSGDFNEQFF. Filled out from reference TRBV7-2 and TRBJ2-1, the complete variable domain reads GAGVSQSPSNKVTEKGKDVELRCDPISGHTALYWYRQSLGQGLEFLIYFQGNSAPDKSGLPSDRFSAERTGGSVSTLTIQRTQQEDSAVYLCASSFSSGDFNEQFFGPGTRLTVL.